The 15 T cell receptor beta chains presented below share a single source sample, sequenced in a study of T cell responses to AZD1222 COVID-19 vaccine. TCRdb keeps only in-frame clones here, not all; method: immunoSEQ multiplex PCR. Of 120,000 to 150,000 clones listed, roughly 89% are singletons. The source was peripheral blood, collected 28 days after the second dose of the MenACWY control vaccine. These receptors originate from an adult who received the MenACWY meningococcal vaccine as a control.

Notes on this clone: One end of the junction varies from germline; a read error may be responsible. The genes are TRBV2 and TRBJ2-1, with D tentatively TRBD1 or TRBD2 (5 bases each). Germline CDR1 SNHLY, CDR2 FYNNEI. The CDR3 loop spans 15 amino acids. The CDR3 is CACRSGPSSYNEQFF. CDR3 nucleotides: TGTGCCTGCAGGTCGGGACCAAGCTCCTACAATGAGCAGTTCTTC.

This sequence joins TRBV7-3 and TRBJ2-7, with 11 nucleotides matching TRBD1. Germline loops: CDR1 SGHTA, CDR2 FQGTGA. Trimming at V came to 5 bases and at J to 6 bases, leaving 3 bases not matched to a gene. CDR3 length: 13 residues. Here the CDR3 DNA reads TGTGCCAGCAGCGAGGGGACAGGGGGCGAGCAGTACTTC. Translating it yields CASSEGTGGEQYF.

There are a few counts of this clone. J is TRBJ2-2 and V is TRBV13; tentative D call: TRBD1 (5 bases). CDR1 and CDR2 (germline): PRHDT, FYEKMQ (reference sequence). Trimming removed 3 bases from V and 0 bases from J, with 14 bases in between. The CDR3 spans 17 residues. This chain's CDR3 is CASSFRWGRTNTGELFF. Here the CDR3 DNA reads TGTGCCAGCAGCTTCAGATGGGGCAGGACGAACACCGGGGAGCTGTTTTTT.

The chain combines TRBV7-8 with TRBJ1-4; 7 bases agree with TRBD1. CDR1 and CDR2 (germline): SGHVS, FQNEAQ. V lost 2 bases and J lost 4; bases outside the gene matches: 7. The CDR3 is 16 amino acids. This CDR3 reads CASSLTRTGNNEKLFF. The CDR3 coding sequence is TGTGCCAGCAGCTTAACTCGGACAGGCAATAATGAAAAACTGTTTTTT.

The chain combines TRBV18 with TRBJ1-1; unclear D gene. The CDR3 is made up of 13 amino acids. The germline V and J ends were trimmed by 8 bases and 1 base, with 11 bases remaining between them. Germline assignment: CDR1 KGHSH and CDR2 LQKENI. CDR3: CASRLSENTEAFF. The CDR3 DNA reads as TGTGCCAGCCGCCTATCGGAGAACACTGAAGCTTTCTTT.

The rearrangement joins TRBV5-1 to TRBJ1-1, with D possibly matching TRBD1 (5 bases). CDR3 size: 14 residues. Germline V gene sequence: CDR1 SGHRS, CDR2 YFSETQ. V lost 4 bases and J lost 3, with 13 bases in between. The CDR3 loop reads CASSHGRGDTEAFF. The CDR3 DNA sequence: TGCGCCAGCAGCCATGGTAGGGGAGACACTGAAGCTTTCTTT.

This clone appeared a single time. This chain joins TRBV7-2 and TRBJ2-4; 9 positions agree with TRBD2. This CDR3 region has 17 residues. Germline lookup yields CDR1 SGHTA and CDR2 FQGNSA. V trimming: 1 base; J trimming: 7 bases; junction bases outside the gene matches: 11. The CDR3 DNA sequence: TGTGCCAGCAGCTTAGATGGGGCGGGAGGGCCCCGTAACATTCAGTACTTC. Translated: CASSLDGAGGPRNIQYF. Complete variable domain (other parts from reference TRBV7-2 and TRBJ2-4): GAGVSQSPSNKVTEKGKDVELRCDPISGHTALYWYRQSLGQGLEFLIYFQGNSAPDKSGLPSDRFSAERTGGSVSTLTIQRTQQEDSAVYLCASSLDGAGGPRNIQYFGAGTRLSVL.

This clone appeared a single time. The chain has TRBV2 and TRBJ2-2; 10 bases are a match to TRBD2. V lost 7 bases and J lost 6; bases outside the gene matches: 20. The CDR3 length is 19 residues. CDR1 SNHLY and CDR2 FYNNEI come from the germline V gene. CDR3 sequence (DNA): TGTGCCAGCATCACCTTAGGGGCTAGCGGGAGTTTTTTGGCCGGGGAGCTGTTTTTT. It is translated as CASITLGASGSFLAGELFF. The whole variable domain, filled in from reference TRBV2 and TRBJ2-2, reads EPEVTQTPSHQVTQMGQEVILRCVPISNHLYFYWYRQILGQKVEFLVSFYNNEISEKSEIFDDQFSVERPDGSNFTLKIRSTKLEDSAMYFCASITLGASGSFLAGELFFGEGSRLTVL.

This clone was counted only a few times. The chain carries TRBV14 and TRBJ1-3; 9 positions agree with TRBD1. V shed 6 bases, J shed 3 bases, and the junction held 15 bases outside the gene matches. Germline CDR1 reads SGHDN; CDR2 reads FVKESK. This CDR3 contains 18 residues. CDR3 sequence reads: CASSRLQGALLGGNTIYF. The CDR3, as DNA: TGTGCCAGCAGTCGTTTACAGGGGGCGCTTCTAGGTGGAAACACCATATATTTT.

The sample holds one count of this clone. The V and J genes are TRBV7-8 and TRBJ2-6, with D unclear. CDR3 length: 16 amino acids. The V and J ends lost 3 bases and 0 bases respectively, with 9 bases between them. The germline gives CDR1 SGHVS, CDR2 FQNEAQ. CDR3 sequence (DNA): TGTGCCAGCAGCTTGGTCCGTTTCTCTGGGGCCAACGTCCTGACTTTC. Protein sequence: CASSLVRFSGANVLTF.

The CDR3 nucleotides are TGTGCCAGTAGTAGAGACGCTGGGGCAACTAATGAAAAACTGTTTTTT. Residues: CASSRDAGATNEKLFF. This chain joins TRBV19 and TRBJ1-4; D unclear. CDR1 is LNHDA and CDR2 is SQIVND in the germline V gene (reference sequence). Deletions cut 4 bases from V and 0 bases from J, with 12 bases between. The CDR3 runs to 16 residues.

The rearrangement uses TRBV2 and TRBJ1-3; D uncertain. CDR1 is SNHLY and CDR2 is FYNNEI in the germline V gene. The CDR3 runs to 14 residues. V shed 5 bases and J shed 0 bases, with 8 bases lying between them. The CDR3 reads CASSHILSGNTIYF. The CDR3 DNA follows: TGTGCCAGCAGTCATATCCTCTCTGGAAACACCATATATTTT.

This clone was observed a single time. The chain is built from TRBV28 and TRBJ2-1; tentative D call: TRBD1 (6 bases). The ends were cut back, 2 bases at V and 10 bases at J, with 9 bases in the middle. The CDR3 is 12 residues long. The germline gives CDR1 MDHEN, CDR2 SYDVKM. The CDR3 here is CASSLGGTEQFF. The CDR3, as DNA: TGTGCCAGCAGTTTAGGGGGCACCGAGCAGTTCTTC. Drawing the rest from reference TRBV28 and TRBJ2-1, the complete variable domain is DVKVTQSSRYLVKRTGEKVFLECVQDMDHENMFWYRQDPGLGLRLIYFSYDVKMKEKGDIPEGYSVSREKKERFSLILESASTNQTSMYLCASSLGGTEQFFGPGTRLTVL.

The chain combines TRBV6-5 with TRBJ1-4; D unresolved. The CDR3 has 16 residues. Germline loops: CDR1 MNHEY, CDR2 SVGAGI. V was trimmed by 2 bases and J by 1 base, leaving 11 bases between them. In DNA form, the CDR3 reads TGTGCCAGCAGTTACGCAGTTGCTGTAACTAATGAAAAACTGTTTTTT. Translated, it gives CASSYAVAVTNEKLFF.

This clone was seen a handful of times. The chain recombines TRBV5-1 with TRBJ2-7; 7 bases align to TRBD1. Germline-derived CDR1 and CDR2 are SGHRS and YFSETQ. V dropped 4 bases and J dropped 2; count of bases not matched to a gene: 9. This CDR3 has 15 amino acids. The CDR3 nucleotides are TGCGCCAGCAGCGAGGACAGGCAAGGCCCCTACGAGCAGTACTTC. It translates to CASSEDRQGPYEQYF.